What follows are 23 T cell receptor beta chains derived from one specimen sequenced in a study of cytomegalovirus exposure and HLA in healthy donors. Primers: 60 Vbeta forward and 13 Jbeta reverse. Libraries were prepared by immunoSEQ multiplex PCR; TCRdb keeps only in-frame clonotypes and omits some of them. This sample has around 150,000 clones, with roughly 85% found just once. Sequencing was carried out using PBMCs. The source is a man aged 18 to 30 in good health and CMV-seropositive.

The rearrangement joins TRBV7-2 to TRBJ2-1, with 13 bases that match TRBD2. The germline V gene has CDR1 SGHTA and CDR2 FQGNSA. The CDR3 spans 15 residues. Trimming removed 5 bases from V and 10 bases from J; junction bases left unmatched: 8. Here the CDR3 reads CASSQLAGGVGEQFF. The DNA of the CDR3 is TGTGCCAGCAGCCAACTAGCGGGAGGGGTTGGAGAGCAGTTCTTC.

The chain links TRBV5-6 to TRBJ2-3; D gene uncertain. The germline CDR1 and CDR2 sequences are SGHDT and YYEEEE. The V gene lost 0 bases and the J gene lost 2 bases, with 7 bases spanning the gap. This CDR3 has 14 amino acids. CDR3: CASSLVQNTDTQYF. CDR3 nucleotides: TGTGCCAGCAGCTTGGTACAAAACACAGATACGCAGTATTTT.

In its sample, this clone was seen once. The rearrangement uses TRBV14 and TRBJ2-1, with D maybe TRBD2 (7 bases). The CDR3 loop spans 14 amino acids. The germline V and J ends were trimmed by 8 bases and 9 bases, with 20 bases remaining between them. Germline CDR1 is SGHDN and CDR2 is FVKESK. CDR3 residues: CASAGVGGLSEQFF. The CDR3 coding sequence is TGTGCCAGCGCGGGAGTGGGGGGGCTTTCTGAGCAGTTCTTC. Full variable domain (rest looked up from reference TRBV14 and TRBJ2-1): EAGVTQFPSHSVIEKGQTVTLRCDPISGHDNLYWYRRVMGKEIKFLLHFVKESKQDESGMPNNRFLAERTGGTYSTLKVQPAELEDSGVYFCASAGVGGLSEQFFGPGTRLTVL.

The V and J genes are TRBV7-6 and TRBJ2-1; 10 bases map to TRBD2. Germline-derived CDR1 and CDR2 are SGHVS and FNYEAQ. J lost 2 bases, V lost 4 bases, and 5 bases had no gene match. The CDR3 has 16 amino acids. The CDR3 DNA sequence: TGTGCCAGCAGCTCCAATAGCGGGAGGACCTACAATGAGCAGTTCTTC. Its protein is CASSSNSGRTYNEQFF.

The chain recombines TRBV4-3 with TRBJ1-3; D is perhaps TRBD1 (6 bases). CDR1 LGHNA and CDR2 YSLEER come from the germline V gene. CDR3 size: 14 residues. The V gene lost 4 bases and the J gene lost 4 bases, with 11 bases spanning the gap. The CDR3 sequence: CASSPQGLGNTIYF. As DNA, the CDR3 is TGCGCCAGCAGCCCACAGGGTTTGGGAAACACCATATATTTT.

In its sample, this clone was seen a few times. The J gene is TRBJ2-1, the V gene TRBV19, with 7 bases fitting TRBD1. This CDR3 has 15 amino acids. After removal of 6 bases from V and 6 bases from J, the junction contained 11 bases not matched to a gene. Germline-derived CDR1 and CDR2 are LNHDA and SQIVND (reference sequence). CDR3 sequence (DNA): TGTGCCAGTAGGGGGGACAGCTCCATCGGCAATGAGCAGTTCTTC. Translated, it gives CASRGDSSIGNEQFF.

The chain combines TRBV15 with TRBJ1-4; 9 positions agree with TRBD1. Trimming at V came to 3 bases and at J to 6 bases, leaving 5 bases not matched to a gene. The length of the CDR3 is 15 residues. Germline lookup yields CDR1 LNHNV and CDR2 YYDKDF (reference sequence). CDR3: CATSRWGQGDEKLFF. As DNA, the CDR3 is TGTGCCACCAGCAGGTGGGGACAGGGAGATGAAAAACTGTTTTTT. Looking up the rest from reference TRBV15 and TRBJ1-4 gives the full variable domain: DAMVIQNPRYQVTQFGKPVTLSCSQTLNHNVMYWYQQKSSQAPKLLFHYYDKDFNNEADTPDNFQSRRPNTSFCFLDIRSPGLGDTAMYLCATSRWGQGDEKLFFGSGTQLSVL.

The CDR3 protein is CASSLRGTLDGSFYEQYF. CDR3 DNA: TGTGCCAGCAGCTTAAGGGGGACCTTAGACGGCTCTTTCTACGAGCAGTACTTC. This rearrangement joins TRBV7-2 to TRBJ2-7, with D perhaps TRBD1 (6 bases). CDR3 length equals 18 residues. CDR1 and CDR2 (germline): SGHTA, FQGNSA. V was pared by 2 bases and J by 3 bases, with 23 bases between.

V is TRBV19 and J is TRBJ2-1; D is unresolved. The V end lost 1 base, the J end lost 2 bases, and 9 bases lay between the germline ends. This CDR3 has 15 amino acids. Germline V CDR1 and CDR2: LNHDA, SQIVND (reference sequence). CDR3 in amino acids: CASSIGAEPYNEQFF. DNA for the CDR3: TGTGCCAGTAGTATAGGGGCAGAACCCTACAATGAGCAGTTCTTC.

This clone was seen a few times. This chain uses TRBV6-5 with TRBJ1-4; no clear D. V was trimmed by 6 bases and J by 10 bases, leaving 12 bases between them. The length of the CDR3 is 12 residues. CDR1 and CDR2 (germline): MNHEY, SVGAGI. The CDR3 nucleotides read TGTGCCAGCAGCCCCCCCCGGGGAAAACTGTTTTTT. It yields the protein CASSPPRGKLFF.

The chain combines TRBV28 with TRBJ1-1, with D uncertain. The CDR3 is 15 amino acids. CDR1 is MDHEN, CDR2 SYDVKM, per germline. V was cut by 4 bases and J by 4 bases, with 16 bases left in between. CDR3 nucleotide sequence: TGTGCCAGCAGTTCCATGGTGCCTAGAGGCACTGAAGCTTTCTTT. Encoded protein: CASSSMVPRGTEAFF.

V is TRBV28 and J is TRBJ1-1; 7 nucleotides align to TRBD1. The trim removed 4 bases at V and 7 bases at J, leaving 12 bases unmatched. Germline V gives CDR1 MDHEN, CDR2 SYDVKM. The CDR3 totals 15 residues. The CDR3 spells CASSSFRTGLGEAFF. CDR3 sequence (DNA): TGTGCCAGCAGTTCTTTCCGGACAGGATTGGGTGAAGCTTTCTTT.

This chain joins TRBV4-3 and TRBJ1-5, with D maybe TRBD1 (6 bases). V was pared by 3 bases and J by 2 bases, with 8 bases between. The CDR3 consists of 14 residues. Germline V gene lookup returns CDR1 LGHNA and CDR2 YSLEER. The CDR3 region is CASSQGAGNQPQHF. In DNA, the CDR3 is TGCGCCAGCAGCCAGGGGGCAGGCAATCAGCCCCAGCATTTT.

The rearrangement joins TRBV14 to TRBJ1-2; 8 positions agree with TRBD1. The CDR3 runs 18 residues. CDR1 SGHDN and CDR2 FVKESK come from the germline V gene. Trimming at V came to 1 base and at J to 7 bases, leaving 17 bases not matched to a gene. CDR3 DNA sequence: TGTGCCAGCAGCCAAGCCTGGACAGGGAAATCGGACCCCCGTGGCTACACCTTC. This translates into CASSQAWTGKSDPRGYTF.

This chain connects TRBV7-8 to TRBJ1-1; perhaps TRBD1 as D (5 bases). V lost 2 bases, J lost 5 bases, and 15 bases lay in between. The CDR3 length is 15 residues. CDR1 and CDR2 (germline): SGHVS, FQNEAQ. DNA of the CDR3: TGTGCCAGCAGCTTACAAACGGGGGAATTTACTGAAGCTTTCTTT. It encodes CASSLQTGEFTEAFF.

This chain connects TRBV9 to TRBJ2-1, with D perhaps TRBD2 (7 bases). Trimming left V 3 bases short and J 8 bases short, with 18 bases between. Germline CDR1 reads SGDLS; CDR2 reads YYNGEE. The CDR3 has 15 amino acids. This CDR3 is CASSEVVGGQHEQFF. The CDR3, as DNA: TGTGCCAGCAGCGAGGTAGTGGGGGGGCAACATGAGCAGTTCTTC.

This rearrangement joins TRBV7-9 to TRBJ2-3; possibly TRBD2 for D (5 bases). Germline values: CDR1 SEHNR, CDR2 FQNEAQ (reference sequence). V shed 5 bases and J shed 7 bases, with 22 bases lying between them. This CDR3 spans 16 amino acids. CDR3 sequence (DNA): TGTGCCAGCAGCCCCAACGGAGGCAGAGTTCGTCATACGCAGTATTTT. This encodes CASSPNGGRVRHTQYF.

This sequence joins TRBV7-2 and TRBJ1-2; no clear D. The V and J ends lost 1 base and 2 bases respectively, with 11 bases between them. Germline values: CDR1 SGHTA, CDR2 FQGNSA. This CDR3 has 15 amino acids. The CDR3 reads CASSLVIQLNYGYTF. CDR3 DNA sequence: TGTGCCAGCAGCTTAGTCATACAGCTAAACTATGGCTACACCTTC.

The table lists this clone with a few counts. V is TRBV6-1 and J is TRBJ2-7, with 7 bases identical to TRBD1. CDR1 is MNHNS and CDR2 is SASEGT in the germline V gene. V trimming: 1 base; J trimming: 6 bases; junction bases outside the gene matches: 15. This CDR3 is 17 amino acids long. The CDR3 DNA reads as TGTGCCAGCAGTGAAGTTCCAGTAAGGGACAGTGGATCCGAGCAGTACTTC. Protein: CASSEVPVRDSGSEQYF.

The chain has TRBV4-2 and TRBJ2-2, with 7 bases aligning to TRBD2. CDR3 size: 15 residues. The germline V gene encodes CDR1 LGHNA and CDR2 YNFKEQ. Trimming took 1 base from V and 5 from J; bases not matched to a gene: 4. The CDR3 region is CASSQVVGGTGELFF. For the CDR3, the DNA is TGTGCCAGCAGCCAAGTAGTGGGGGGGACCGGGGAGCTGTTTTTT.

This chain connects TRBV7-9 to TRBJ1-1; 10 bases map to TRBD1. Germline values: CDR1 SEHNR, CDR2 FQNEAQ (reference sequence). The J segment lost 4 bases and the V segment lost 5 bases, leaving 10 bases of the junction unmatched. The CDR3 spans 16 residues. The CDR3 is CASSGDRGGGGTEAFF. As DNA, the CDR3 is TGTGCCAGCAGCGGGGACAGGGGCGGTGGTGGCACTGAAGCTTTCTTT. Supplemented by reference TRBV7-9 and TRBJ1-1, the full variable domain reads DTGVSQNPRHKITKRGQNVTFRCDPISEHNRLYWYRQTLGQGPEFLTYFQNEAQLEKSRLLSDRFSAERPKGSFSTLEIQRTEQGDSAMYLCASSGDRGGGGTEAFFGQGTRLTVV.

This clone was counted between two and nine times. The rearrangement uses TRBV5-1 and TRBJ2-1, with 14 bases that match TRBD2. Looked up from germline, CDR1 is SGHRS and CDR2 is YFSETQ. V dropped 4 bases and J dropped 4; count of bases not matched to a gene: 7. The CDR3 consists of 17 residues. CDR3 sequence reads: CASSLEGLAGAYNEQFF. The CDR3 region has the DNA TGCGCCAGCAGCCTGGAGGGACTAGCGGGAGCTTACAATGAGCAGTTCTTC.

This chain links TRBV6-5 with TRBJ2-1, with 7 positions matching TRBD2. CDR3 length: 16 amino acids. The V segment lost 1 base and the J segment 1 base; nucleotides outside the gene matches: 4. The germline gives CDR1 MNHEY, CDR2 SVGAGI. This chain's CDR3 is CASSYWPSGSYNEQFF. CDR3 bases: TGTGCCAGCAGTTACTGGCCTAGCGGATCCTACAATGAGCAGTTCTTC.